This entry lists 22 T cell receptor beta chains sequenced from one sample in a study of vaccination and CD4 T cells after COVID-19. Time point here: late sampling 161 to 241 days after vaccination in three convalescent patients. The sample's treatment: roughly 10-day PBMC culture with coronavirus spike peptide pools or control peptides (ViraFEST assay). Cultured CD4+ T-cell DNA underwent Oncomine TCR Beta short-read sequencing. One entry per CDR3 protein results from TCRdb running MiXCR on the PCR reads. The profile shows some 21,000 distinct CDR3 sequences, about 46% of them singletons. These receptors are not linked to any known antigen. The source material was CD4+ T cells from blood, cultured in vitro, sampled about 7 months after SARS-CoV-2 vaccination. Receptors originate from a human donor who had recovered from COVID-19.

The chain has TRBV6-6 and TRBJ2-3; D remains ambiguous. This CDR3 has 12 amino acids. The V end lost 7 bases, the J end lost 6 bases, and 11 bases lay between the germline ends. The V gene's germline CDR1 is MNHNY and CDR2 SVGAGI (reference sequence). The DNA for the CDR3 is TGTGCCAGCACCAACGGGTGGGATACGCAGTATTTT. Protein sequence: CASTNGWDTQYF.

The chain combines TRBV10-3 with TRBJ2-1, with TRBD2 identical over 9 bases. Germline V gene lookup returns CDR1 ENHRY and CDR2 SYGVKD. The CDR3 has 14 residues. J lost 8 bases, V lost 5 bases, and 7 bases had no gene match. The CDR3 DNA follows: TGTGCCATCAGTCCAGCGGGAGGCTTTGATGAGCAGTTCTTC. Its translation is CAISPAGGFDEQFF.

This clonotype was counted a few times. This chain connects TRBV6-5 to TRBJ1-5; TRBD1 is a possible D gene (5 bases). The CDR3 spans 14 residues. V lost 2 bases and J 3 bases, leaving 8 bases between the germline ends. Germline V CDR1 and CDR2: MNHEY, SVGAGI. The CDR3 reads CASSYGGLNQPQHF. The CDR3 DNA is TGTGCCAGCAGTTACGGGGGTCTCAATCAGCCCCAGCATTTT.

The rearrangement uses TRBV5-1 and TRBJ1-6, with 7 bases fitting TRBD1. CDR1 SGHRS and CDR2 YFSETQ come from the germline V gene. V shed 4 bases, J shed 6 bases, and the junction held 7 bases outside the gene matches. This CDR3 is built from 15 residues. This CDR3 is CASSNGQEGNSPLHF. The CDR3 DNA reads TGCGCCAGCAGCAACGGACAGGAAGGTAATTCACCCCTCCACTTT.

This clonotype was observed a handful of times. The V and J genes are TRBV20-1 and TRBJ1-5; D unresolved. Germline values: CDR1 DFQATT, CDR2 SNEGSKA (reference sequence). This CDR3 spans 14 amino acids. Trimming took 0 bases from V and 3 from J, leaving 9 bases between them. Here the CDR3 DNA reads TGCAGTGCTAGAGATGCAAGGTCCAATCAGCCCCAGCATTTT. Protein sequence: CSARDARSNQPQHF.

CDR3 protein: CASRRTVRLFNEQFF. Written as DNA, the CDR3 is TGTGCCAGCCGACGAACAGTACGCCTTTTTAATGAGCAGTTCTTC. The rearrangement uses TRBV6-1 and TRBJ2-1, with D uncertain. This CDR3 has 15 amino acids. CDR1 MNHNS and CDR2 SASEGT come from the germline V gene. The V end was cut by 8 bases, the J end by 7 bases, with 21 bases between.

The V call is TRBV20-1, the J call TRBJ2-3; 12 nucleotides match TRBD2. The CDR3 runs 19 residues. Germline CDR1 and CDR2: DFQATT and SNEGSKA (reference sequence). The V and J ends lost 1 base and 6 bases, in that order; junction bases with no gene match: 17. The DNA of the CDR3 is TGCAGTGCTAGAGCCCCGACTAGCGGGAGATGGGGCCTTGTGGATACGCAGTATTTT. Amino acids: CSARAPTSGRWGLVDTQYF.

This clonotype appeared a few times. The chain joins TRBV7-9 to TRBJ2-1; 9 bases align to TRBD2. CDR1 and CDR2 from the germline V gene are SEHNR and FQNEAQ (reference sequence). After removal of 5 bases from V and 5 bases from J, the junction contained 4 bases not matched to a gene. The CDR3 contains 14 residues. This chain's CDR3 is CASSRSGSDNEQFF. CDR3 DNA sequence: TGTGCCAGCAGCCGTAGCGGGAGCGACAATGAGCAGTTCTTC.

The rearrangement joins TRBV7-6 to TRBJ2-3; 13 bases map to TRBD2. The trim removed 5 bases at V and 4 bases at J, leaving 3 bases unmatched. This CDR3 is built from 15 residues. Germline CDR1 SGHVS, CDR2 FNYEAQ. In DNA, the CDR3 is TGTGCCAGCAGCCCCGGACTAGCGGGAGCAGATACGCAGTATTTT. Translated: CASSPGLAGADTQYF.

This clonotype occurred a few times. The CDR3 nucleotides are TGTGCCAGCAGCTCAACAGGTTGGGCTTTCTTT. This translates into CASSSTGWAFF. The V gene is TRBV7-9, the J gene TRBJ1-1; D is possibly TRBD1 (5 bases). The CDR3 covers 11 residues. Germline lookup yields CDR1 SEHNR and CDR2 FQNEAQ (reference sequence). Trimming stripped 4 bases from V and 11 bases from J, with 11 bases between.

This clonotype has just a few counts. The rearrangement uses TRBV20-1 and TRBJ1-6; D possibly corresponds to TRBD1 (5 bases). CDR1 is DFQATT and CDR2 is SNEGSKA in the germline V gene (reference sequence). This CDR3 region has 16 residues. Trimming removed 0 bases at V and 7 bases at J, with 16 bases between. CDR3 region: CSARDHSGVANSPLHF. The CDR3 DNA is TGCAGTGCTAGAGATCATTCGGGGGTCGCGAATTCACCCCTCCACTTT.

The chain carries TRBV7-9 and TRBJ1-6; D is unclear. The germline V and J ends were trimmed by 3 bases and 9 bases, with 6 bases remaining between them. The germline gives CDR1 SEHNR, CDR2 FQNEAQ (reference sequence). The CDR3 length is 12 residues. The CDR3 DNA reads TGTGCCAGCAGCTTCGGGGTTTCACCCCTCCACTTT. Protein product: CASSFGVSPLHF. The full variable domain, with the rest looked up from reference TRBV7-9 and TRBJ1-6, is DTGVSQNPRHKITKRGQNVTFRCDPISEHNRLYWYRQTLGQGPEFLTYFQNEAQLEKSRLLSDRFSAERPKGSFSTLEIQRTEQGDSAMYLCASSFGVSPLHFGNGTRLTVT.

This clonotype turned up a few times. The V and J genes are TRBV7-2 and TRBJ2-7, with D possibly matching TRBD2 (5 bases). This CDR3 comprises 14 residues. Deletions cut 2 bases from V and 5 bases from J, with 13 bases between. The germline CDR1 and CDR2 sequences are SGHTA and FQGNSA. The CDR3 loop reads CASSLLGEPHEQYF. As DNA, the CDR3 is TGTGCCAGCAGCTTACTCGGGGAGCCACACGAGCAGTACTTC. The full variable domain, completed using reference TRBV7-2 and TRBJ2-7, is GAGVSQSPSNKVTEKGKDVELRCDPISGHTALYWYRQSLGQGLEFLIYFQGNSAPDKSGLPSDRFSAERTGGSVSTLTIQRTQQEDSAVYLCASSLLGEPHEQYFGPGTRLTVT.

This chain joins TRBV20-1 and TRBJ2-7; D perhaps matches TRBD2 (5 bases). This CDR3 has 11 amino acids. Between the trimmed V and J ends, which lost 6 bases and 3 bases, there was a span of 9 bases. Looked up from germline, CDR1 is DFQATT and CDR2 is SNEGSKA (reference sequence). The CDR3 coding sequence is TGCAGTGCCGGTACTAGCTACGAGCAGTACTTC. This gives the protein CSAGTSYEQYF.

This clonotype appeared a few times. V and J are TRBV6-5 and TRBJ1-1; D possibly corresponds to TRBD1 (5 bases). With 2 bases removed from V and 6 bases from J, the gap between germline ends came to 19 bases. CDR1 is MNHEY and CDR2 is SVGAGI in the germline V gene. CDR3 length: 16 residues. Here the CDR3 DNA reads TGTGCCAGCAGTTACCCCATTGGGTCCTTGGGGGCTGAAGCTTTCTTT. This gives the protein CASSYPIGSLGAEAFF.

The CDR3 DNA is TGTGCCATCAGTGAGTCGATAGACGGAAACACCATATATTTT. Protein: CAISESIDGNTIYF. The chain is built from TRBV10-3 and TRBJ1-3; D gene uncertain. This CDR3 has 14 amino acids. Deletions cut 0 bases from V and 4 bases from J, with 7 bases between. The germline gives CDR1 ENHRY, CDR2 SYGVKD.

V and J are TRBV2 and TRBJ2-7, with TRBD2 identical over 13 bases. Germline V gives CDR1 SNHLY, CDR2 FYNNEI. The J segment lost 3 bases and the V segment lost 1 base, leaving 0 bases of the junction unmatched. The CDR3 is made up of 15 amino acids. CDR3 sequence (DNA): TGTGCCAGCAGTGAAGGGACTAGCGGGAGCTACGAGCAGTACTTC. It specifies CASSEGTSGSYEQYF.

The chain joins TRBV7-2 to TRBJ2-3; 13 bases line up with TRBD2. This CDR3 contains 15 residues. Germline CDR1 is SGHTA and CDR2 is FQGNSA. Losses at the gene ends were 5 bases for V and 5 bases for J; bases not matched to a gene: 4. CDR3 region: CASSLGLAGLDTQYF. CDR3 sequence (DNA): TGTGCCAGCAGCCTGGGACTAGCGGGACTAGATACGCAGTATTTT.

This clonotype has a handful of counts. The CDR3 DNA sequence: TGTGCCAGCAGCCCACAGTCAACTAATGAAAAACTGTTTTTT. The encoded protein is CASSPQSTNEKLFF. The chain employs TRBV7-9 and TRBJ1-4; D gene uncertain. This CDR3 is 14 amino acids long. Between the trimmed V and J ends, which lost 5 bases and 0 bases, there was a span of 7 bases. The germline V gene encodes CDR1 SEHNR and CDR2 FQNEAQ (reference sequence). Full variable domain (outside the CDR3, taken from reference TRBV7-9 and TRBJ1-4): DTGVSQNPRHKITKRGQNVTFRCDPISEHNRLYWYRQTLGQGPEFLTYFQNEAQLEKSRLLSDRFSAERPKGSFSTLEIQRTEQGDSAMYLCASSPQSTNEKLFFGSGTQLSVL.

CDR3 coding DNA: TGTGCCAGCACCAGCCAGGGGCCCTGGGGCTACACCTTC. The encoded protein is CASTSQGPWGYTF. The chain combines TRBV28 with TRBJ1-2; TRBD1 is a possible D gene (6 bases). In germline, CDR1 is MDHEN, CDR2 SYDVKM. The CDR3 contains 13 residues. Trimming removed 7 bases at V and 8 bases at J, with 17 bases between.

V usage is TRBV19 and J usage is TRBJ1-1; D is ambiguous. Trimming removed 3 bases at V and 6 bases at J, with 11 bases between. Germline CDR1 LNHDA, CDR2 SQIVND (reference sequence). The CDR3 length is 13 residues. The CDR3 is CASSIQVGAEAFF. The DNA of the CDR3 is TGTGCCAGTAGTATTCAGGTTGGCGCTGAAGCTTTCTTT.

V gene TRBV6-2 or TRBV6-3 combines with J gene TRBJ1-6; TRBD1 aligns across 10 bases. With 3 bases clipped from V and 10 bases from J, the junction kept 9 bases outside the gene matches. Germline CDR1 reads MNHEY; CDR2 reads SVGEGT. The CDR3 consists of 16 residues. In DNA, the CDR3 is TGTGCCAGCAGTTATCCCCCCGGGACAGGGGTCTCACCCCTCCACTTT. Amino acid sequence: CASSYPPGTGVSPLHF.